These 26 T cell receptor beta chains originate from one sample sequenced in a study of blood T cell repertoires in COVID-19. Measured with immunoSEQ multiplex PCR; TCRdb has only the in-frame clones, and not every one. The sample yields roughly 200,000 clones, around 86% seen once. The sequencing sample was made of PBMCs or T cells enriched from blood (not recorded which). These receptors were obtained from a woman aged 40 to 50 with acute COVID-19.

DNA for the CDR3: TGTGCCAGCAGACCCGGGACAGGGGTTAACTATGGCTACACCTTC. Translating gives CASRPGTGVNYGYTF. The rearrangement links TRBV6-6 to TRBJ1-2, with 10 positions matching TRBD1. With 6 bases clipped from V and 1 base from J, the junction kept 5 bases outside the gene matches. The CDR3 totals 15 residues. Germline CDR1 MNHNY, CDR2 SVGAGI (reference sequence).

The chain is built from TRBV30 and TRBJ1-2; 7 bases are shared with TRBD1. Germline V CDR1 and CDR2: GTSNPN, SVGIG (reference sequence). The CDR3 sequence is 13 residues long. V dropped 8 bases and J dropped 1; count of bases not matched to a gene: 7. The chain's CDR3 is CAGRDSNNYGYTF. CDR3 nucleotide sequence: TGTGCCGGACGGGACAGCAATAACTATGGCTACACCTTC.

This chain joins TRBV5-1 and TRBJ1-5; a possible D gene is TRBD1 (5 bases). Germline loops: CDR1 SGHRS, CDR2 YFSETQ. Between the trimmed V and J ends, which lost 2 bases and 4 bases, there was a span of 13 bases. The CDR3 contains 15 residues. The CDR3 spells CASSFLSGNNQPQHF. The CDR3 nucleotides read TGCGCCAGCAGCTTTTTATCAGGGAATAATCAGCCCCAGCATTTT. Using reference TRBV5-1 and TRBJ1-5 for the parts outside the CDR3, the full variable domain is KAGVTQTPRYLIKTRGQQVTLSCSPISGHRSVSWYQQTPGQGLQFLFEYFSETQRNKGNFPGRFSGRQFSNSRSEMNVSTLELGDSALYLCASSFLSGNNQPQHFGDGTRLSIL.

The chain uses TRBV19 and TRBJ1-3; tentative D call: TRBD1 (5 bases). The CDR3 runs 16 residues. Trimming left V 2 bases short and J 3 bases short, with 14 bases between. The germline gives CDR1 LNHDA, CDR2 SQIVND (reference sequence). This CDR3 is CASSISLAGIGNTIYF. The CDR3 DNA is TGTGCCAGTAGTATAAGTCTTGCAGGGATTGGAAACACCATATATTTT.

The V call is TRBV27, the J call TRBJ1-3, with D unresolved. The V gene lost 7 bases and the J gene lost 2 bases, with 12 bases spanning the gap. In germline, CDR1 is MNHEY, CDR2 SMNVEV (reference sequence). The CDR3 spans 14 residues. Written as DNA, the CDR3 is TGTGCCAGCAAAGAGGCGAGGACTGGAAACACCATATATTTT. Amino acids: CASKEARTGNTIYF.

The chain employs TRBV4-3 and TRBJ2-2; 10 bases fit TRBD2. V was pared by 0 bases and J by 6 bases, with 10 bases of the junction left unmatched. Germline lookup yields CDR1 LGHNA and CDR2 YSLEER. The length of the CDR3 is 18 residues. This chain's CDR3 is CASSQDLLAGVSAGELFF. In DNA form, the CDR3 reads TGCGCCAGCAGCCAAGATCTGCTAGCGGGGGTTTCCGCCGGGGAGCTGTTTTTT.

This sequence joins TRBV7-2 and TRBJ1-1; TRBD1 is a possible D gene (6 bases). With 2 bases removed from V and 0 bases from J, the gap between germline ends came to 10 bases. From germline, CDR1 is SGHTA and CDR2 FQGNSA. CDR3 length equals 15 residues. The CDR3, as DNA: TGTGCCAGCAGCTTACCGAGGGGGATGAACACTGAAGCTTTCTTT. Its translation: CASSLPRGMNTEAFF.

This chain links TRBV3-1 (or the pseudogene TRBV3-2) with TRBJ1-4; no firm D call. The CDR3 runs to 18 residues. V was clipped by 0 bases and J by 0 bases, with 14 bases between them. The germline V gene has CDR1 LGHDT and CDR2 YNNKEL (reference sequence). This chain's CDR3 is CASSQDFNSYATNEKLFF. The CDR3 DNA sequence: TGTGCCAGCAGCCAAGATTTTAACAGCTATGCAACTAATGAAAAACTGTTTTTT.

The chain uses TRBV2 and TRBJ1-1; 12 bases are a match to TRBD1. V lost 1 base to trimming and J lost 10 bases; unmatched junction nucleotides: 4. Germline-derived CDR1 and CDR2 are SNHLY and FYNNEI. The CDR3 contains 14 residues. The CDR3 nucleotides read TGTGCCAGCAGTGAAGAGGGACAGGGGGCGAGAGCTTTCTTT. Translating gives CASSEEGQGARAFF.

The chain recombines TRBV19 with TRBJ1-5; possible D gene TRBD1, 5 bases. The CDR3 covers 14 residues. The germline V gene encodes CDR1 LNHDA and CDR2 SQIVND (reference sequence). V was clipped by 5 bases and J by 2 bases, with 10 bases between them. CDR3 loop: CASSADRGNQPQHF. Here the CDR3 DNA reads TGTGCCAGTAGTGCTGACAGAGGCAATCAGCCCCAGCATTTT. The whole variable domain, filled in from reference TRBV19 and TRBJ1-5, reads DGGITQSPKYLFRKEGQNVTLSCEQNLNHDAMYWYRQDPGQGLRLIYYSQIVNDFQKGDIAEGYSVSREKKESFPLTVTSAQKNPTAFYLCASSADRGNQPQHFGDGTRLSIL.

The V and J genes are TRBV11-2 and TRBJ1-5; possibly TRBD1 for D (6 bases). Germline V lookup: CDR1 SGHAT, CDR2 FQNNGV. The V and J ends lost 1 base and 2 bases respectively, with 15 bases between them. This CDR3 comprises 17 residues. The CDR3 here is CASSLVRGKRGNQPQHF. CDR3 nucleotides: TGTGCCAGCAGCTTAGTTAGGGGGAAGAGGGGCAATCAGCCCCAGCATTTT.

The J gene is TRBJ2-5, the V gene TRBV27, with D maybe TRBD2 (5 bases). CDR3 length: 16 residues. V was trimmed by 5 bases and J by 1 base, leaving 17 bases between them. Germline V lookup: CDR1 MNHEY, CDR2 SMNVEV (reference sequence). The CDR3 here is CASSPTPGSLQETQYF. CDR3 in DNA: TGTGCCAGCAGTCCTACACCGGGGAGCCTCCAAGAGACCCAGTACTTC.

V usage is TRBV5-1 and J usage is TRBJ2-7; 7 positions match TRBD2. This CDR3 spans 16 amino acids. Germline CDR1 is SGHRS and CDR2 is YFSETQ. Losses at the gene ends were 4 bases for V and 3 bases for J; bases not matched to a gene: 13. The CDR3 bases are TGCGCCAGCAGCCCCCTTGACGGGGGGAATAACTACGAGCAGTACTTC. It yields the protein CASSPLDGGNNYEQYF.

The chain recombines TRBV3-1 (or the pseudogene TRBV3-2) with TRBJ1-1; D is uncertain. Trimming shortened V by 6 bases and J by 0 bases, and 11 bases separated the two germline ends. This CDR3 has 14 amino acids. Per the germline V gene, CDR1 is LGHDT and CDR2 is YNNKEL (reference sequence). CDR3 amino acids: CASRPKRVNTEAFF. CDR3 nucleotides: TGTGCCAGCAGACCCAAACGGGTGAACACTGAAGCTTTCTTT.

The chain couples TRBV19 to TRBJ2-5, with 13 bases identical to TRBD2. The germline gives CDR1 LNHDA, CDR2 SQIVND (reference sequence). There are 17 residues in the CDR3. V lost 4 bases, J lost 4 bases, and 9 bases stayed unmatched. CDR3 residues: CASSRTSGGRFGETQYF. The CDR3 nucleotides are TGTGCCAGTAGTAGGACTAGCGGGGGTCGGTTCGGAGAGACCCAGTACTTC.

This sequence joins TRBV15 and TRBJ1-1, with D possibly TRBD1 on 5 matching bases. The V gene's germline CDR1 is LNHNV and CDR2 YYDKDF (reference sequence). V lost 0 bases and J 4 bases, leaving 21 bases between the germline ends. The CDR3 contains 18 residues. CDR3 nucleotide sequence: TGTGCCACCAGCAGAGAGGCAGTCAGGGTTATTCCGGGCACTGAAGCTTTCTTT. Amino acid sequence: CATSREAVRVIPGTEAFF. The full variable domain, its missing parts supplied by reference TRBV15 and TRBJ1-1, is DAMVIQNPRYQVTQFGKPVTLSCSQTLNHNVMYWYQQKSSQAPKLLFHYYDKDFNNEADTPDNFQSRRPNTSFCFLDIRSPGLGDTAMYLCATSREAVRVIPGTEAFFGQGTRLTVV.

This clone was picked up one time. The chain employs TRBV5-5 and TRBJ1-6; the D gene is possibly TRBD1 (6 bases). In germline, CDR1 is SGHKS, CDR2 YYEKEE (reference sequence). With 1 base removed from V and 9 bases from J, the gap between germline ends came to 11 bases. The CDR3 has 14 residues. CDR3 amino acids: CASSLSGAGSPLHF. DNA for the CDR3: TGTGCCAGCAGCTTGTCAGGGGCCGGTTCACCCCTCCACTTT.

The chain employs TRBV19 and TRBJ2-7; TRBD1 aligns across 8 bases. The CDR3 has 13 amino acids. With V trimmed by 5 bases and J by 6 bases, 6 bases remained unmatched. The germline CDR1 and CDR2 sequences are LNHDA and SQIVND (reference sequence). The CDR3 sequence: CASSFTTGAEQYV. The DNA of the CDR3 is TGTGCCAGTAGTTTTACGACAGGGGCCGAGCAGTACGTC.

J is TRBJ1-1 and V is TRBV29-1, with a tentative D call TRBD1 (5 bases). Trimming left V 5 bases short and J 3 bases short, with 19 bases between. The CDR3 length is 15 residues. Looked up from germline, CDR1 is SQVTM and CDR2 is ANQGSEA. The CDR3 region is CSVTSQGRLDTEAFF. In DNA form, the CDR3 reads TGCAGCGTTACATCCCAGGGAAGATTGGACACTGAAGCTTTCTTT. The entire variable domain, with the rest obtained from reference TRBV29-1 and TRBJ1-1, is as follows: SAVISQKPSRDICQRGTSLTIQCQVDSQVTMMFWYRQQPGQSLTLIATANQGSEATYESGFVIDKFPISRPNLTFSTLTVSNMSPEDSSIYLCSVTSQGRLDTEAFFGQGTRLTVV.

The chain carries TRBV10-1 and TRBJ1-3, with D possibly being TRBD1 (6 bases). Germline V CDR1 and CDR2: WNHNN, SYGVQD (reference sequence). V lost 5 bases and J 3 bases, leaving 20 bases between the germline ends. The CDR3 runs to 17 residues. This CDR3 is CASSIHGGPVGGNTIYF. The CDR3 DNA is TGCGCCAGCAGTATCCACGGGGGGCCTGTTGGTGGAAACACCATATATTTT.

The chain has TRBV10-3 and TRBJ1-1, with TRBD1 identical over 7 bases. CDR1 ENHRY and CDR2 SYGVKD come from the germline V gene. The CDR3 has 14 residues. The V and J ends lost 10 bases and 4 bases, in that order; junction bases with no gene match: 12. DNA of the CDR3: TGTGCCACCAGGGACAGATCAAAGGTCACTGAAGCTTTCTTT. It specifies CATRDRSKVTEAFF.

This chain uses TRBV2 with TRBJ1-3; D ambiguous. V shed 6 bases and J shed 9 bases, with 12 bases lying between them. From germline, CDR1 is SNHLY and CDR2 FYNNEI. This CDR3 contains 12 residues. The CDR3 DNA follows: TGTGCCAGCAGCGATGGACTAGGCACCATATATTTT. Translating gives CASSDGLGTIYF.

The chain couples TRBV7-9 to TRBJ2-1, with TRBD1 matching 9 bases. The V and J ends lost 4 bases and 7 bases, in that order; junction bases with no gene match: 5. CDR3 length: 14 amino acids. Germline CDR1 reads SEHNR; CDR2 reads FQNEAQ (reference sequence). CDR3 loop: CASSSGQGRNEQFF. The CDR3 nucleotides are TGTGCCAGCAGCTCGGGACAGGGAAGGAATGAGCAGTTCTTC.

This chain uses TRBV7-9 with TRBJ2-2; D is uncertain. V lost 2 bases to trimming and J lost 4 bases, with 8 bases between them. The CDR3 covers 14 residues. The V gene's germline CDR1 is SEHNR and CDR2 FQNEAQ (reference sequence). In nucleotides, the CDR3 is TGTGCCAGCAGCTTACGAGTCGGCACCGGGGAGCTGTTTTTT. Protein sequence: CASSLRVGTGELFF.

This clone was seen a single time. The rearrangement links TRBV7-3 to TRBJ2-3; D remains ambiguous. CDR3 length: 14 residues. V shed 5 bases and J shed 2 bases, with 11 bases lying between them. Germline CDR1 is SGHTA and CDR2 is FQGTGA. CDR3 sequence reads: CASSLDSYTDTQYF. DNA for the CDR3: TGTGCCAGCAGCCTTGACTCTTACACAGATACGCAGTATTTT.

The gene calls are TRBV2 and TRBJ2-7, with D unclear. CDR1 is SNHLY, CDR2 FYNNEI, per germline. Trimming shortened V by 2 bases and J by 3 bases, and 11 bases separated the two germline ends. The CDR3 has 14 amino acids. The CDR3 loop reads CASSERPGVYEQYF. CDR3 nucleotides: TGTGCCAGCAGTGAACGGCCAGGCGTCTACGAGCAGTACTTC.